Below, 17 T cell receptor beta chains from the same sample are listed, as sequenced in a study of T cells after yellow fever vaccination. MiXCR was run by TCRdb on the 5' RACE reads, yielding one entry per CDR3 protein. Here the sample spans around 250,000 distinct CDR3 sequences, 6.9% being singletons. This specimen consisted of CD4+ T cells sorted from PBMCs, obtained 15 days after the yellow fever booster vaccination. Source of these receptors: a man aged 25-45 years who received the YFV17D yellow fever vaccine.

The genes are TRBV30 and TRBJ2-7; D remains ambiguous. The CDR3 loop spans 11 amino acids. Germline V lookup: CDR1 GTSNPN, CDR2 SVGIG (reference sequence). V dropped 3 bases and J dropped 6 bases, with 9 bases sitting between them. CDR3 protein: CAWSRAAEQYF. The CDR3 nucleotides are TGTGCCTGGAGCCGGGCCGCCGAGCAGTACTTC.

This clonotype showed up many times. V usage is TRBV7-2 and J usage is TRBJ1-2; the D gene is possibly TRBD1 (6 bases). Looked up from germline, CDR1 is SGHTA and CDR2 is FQGNSA. V lost 4 bases, J lost 2 bases, and 11 bases lay in between. The CDR3 totals 14 residues. The CDR3 DNA reads TGTGCCAGCAGCTCCTCCAGGGGCAACTATGGCTACACCTTC. Translation gives CASSSSRGNYGYTF.

This clonotype was counted between two and nine times. CDR3 in DNA: TGCAGTGCTGGCGACCAGCGGAAAGAGACCCAGTACTTC. This codes for CSAGDQRKETQYF. This sequence joins TRBV20-1 and TRBJ2-5; a weak D match, TRBD2 (5 bases). V lost 5 bases and J 3 bases, leaving 13 bases between the germline ends. The CDR3 sequence is 13 residues long. Germline CDR1 DFQATT, CDR2 SNEGSKA (reference sequence).

This clonotype was counted at least ten times. This chain uses TRBV11-2 with TRBJ2-5, with TRBD1 matching 8 bases. The CDR3 covers 16 residues. J was trimmed by 3 bases and V by 1 base; bases with no gene match: 7. CDR1 is SGHAT and CDR2 is FQNNGV in the germline V gene. As DNA, the CDR3 is TGTGCCAGCAGCTTAGTTTATGGGACAGGAGAAGAGACCCAGTACTTC. It specifies CASSLVYGTGEETQYF.

Of note for this clonotype: A clone one base away is much larger, so this may be a read error. The genes are TRBV7-2 and TRBJ2-7, with TRBD2 matching 10 bases. V shed 5 bases, J shed 6 bases, and the junction held 10 bases outside the gene matches. This CDR3 region has 15 residues. Germline CDR1 reads SGHTA; CDR2 reads FQGNSA. In DNA form, the CDR3 reads TGTGCCAGCAGCCTGGCCACTAGCGGGACTAGCGAGCAGTACTTC. Translating gives CASSLATSGTSEQYF.

The V call is TRBV15, the J call TRBJ1-2; D gene uncertain. The germline CDR1 and CDR2 sequences are LNHNV and YYDKDF (reference sequence). Trimming removed 1 base from V and 8 bases from J, with 11 bases in between. The length of the CDR3 is 13 residues. The CDR3 DNA reads as TGTGCCACCAGCAGAGCCGACGGAGGAGGCTACACCTTC. It codes for CATSRADGGGYTF.

DNA of the CDR3: TGCAGTGCTAGAGATTTCGGAGGCCGCGCCGGGGAGCTGTTTTTT. The encoded protein is CSARDFGGRAGELFF. The V gene is TRBV20-1, the J gene TRBJ2-2, with a tentative D call TRBD2 (5 bases). The CDR3 contains 15 residues. Trimming removed 0 bases from V and 6 bases from J, with 14 bases in between. Germline CDR1 reads DFQATT; CDR2 reads SNEGSKA (reference sequence).

The sample holds many counts of this clonotype. This sequence joins TRBV5-1 and TRBJ2-1, with TRBD2 matching 7 bases. Germline assignment: CDR1 SGHRS and CDR2 YFSETQ. This CDR3 spans 15 amino acids. Germline trimming cut 3 bases from V and 7 bases from J; bases unmatched to any gene: 10. CDR3 nucleotide sequence: TGCGCCAGCAGCTCGGGACTACGGGAGTATAATGAGCAGTTCTTC. Protein: CASSSGLREYNEQFF.

This clonotype was detected only a few times. The chain has TRBV9 and TRBJ2-5; TRBD1 matches 10 bases. V was clipped by 4 bases and J by 9 bases; unmatched bases: 6. From germline, CDR1 is SGDLS and CDR2 YYNGEE. The CDR3 sequence is 13 residues long. CDR3 nucleotide sequence: TGTGCCAGCAGCCGGACAGGGGGGATGGCCCAGTACTTC. It translates to CASSRTGGMAQYF.

A few counts support this clonotype. This chain connects TRBV12-3 or TRBV12-4 to TRBJ2-2; a weak D match, TRBD1 (6 bases). This CDR3 has 16 residues. Trimming cost V 5 bases and J 1 base, with 14 bases left between them. CDR3 nucleotide sequence: TGTGCCAGCAGTCCGTCCGGGACACTGAACACCGGGGAGCTGTTTTTT. Translation: CASSPSGTLNTGELFF.

This chain connects TRBV5-1 to TRBJ1-3; D possibly corresponds to TRBD1 (6 bases). CDR3 length: 17 residues. The germline V and J ends were trimmed by 0 bases and 4 bases, with 17 bases remaining between them. In germline, CDR1 is SGHRS, CDR2 YFSETQ. The CDR3 nucleotides are TGCGCCAGCAGCTTGGTCGGCCCCGGGACAAAAGGAAACACCATATATTTT. Protein sequence: CASSLVGPGTKGNTIYF.

There are a few counts of this clonotype. J is TRBJ1-1 and V is TRBV6-5; a weak D match, TRBD1 (5 bases). CDR1 is MNHEY, CDR2 SVGAGI, per germline. V gave up 8 bases and J gave up 6 bases, with 16 bases separating them. The CDR3 totals 13 residues. The CDR3 region is CASGQRGVAEAFF. For the CDR3, the DNA is TGTGCCAGCGGCCAAAGGGGCGTGGCTGAAGCTTTCTTT.

This chain links TRBV20-1 with TRBJ2-3; 11 bases agree with TRBD2. Germline V CDR1 and CDR2: DFQATT, SNEGSKA (reference sequence). Trimming took 2 bases from V and 4 from J; bases not matched to a gene: 8. The CDR3 is 16 amino acids. This chain's CDR3 is CSARQRLAGTSDTQYF. DNA of the CDR3: TGCAGTGCTAGACAGAGACTAGCGGGGACGTCAGATACGCAGTATTTT.

This clonotype was detected many times. This chain uses TRBV7-2 with TRBJ1-5; D unresolved. This CDR3 has 14 residues. CDR1 and CDR2 from the germline V gene are SGHTA and FQGNSA. The ends were cut back, 5 bases at V and 0 bases at J, with 8 bases in the middle. This CDR3 is CASSGRNSNQPQHF. CDR3 coding DNA: TGTGCCAGCAGCGGACGAAATAGCAATCAGCCCCAGCATTTT.

This clonotype showed up just a few times. This rearrangement joins TRBV29-1 to TRBJ2-2, with D uncertain. V lost 5 bases and J 1 base, leaving 8 bases between the germline ends. The CDR3 has 13 residues. Germline values: CDR1 SQVTM, CDR2 ANQGSEA. Here the CDR3 reads CSVRAMNTGELFF. The CDR3 DNA reads as TGCAGCGTTAGAGCGATGAACACCGGGGAGCTGTTTTTT.

This clonotype was counted only a few times. The rearrangement links TRBV7-9 to TRBJ1-1, with unresolved D. The CDR3 covers 10 residues. CDR1 and CDR2 (germline): SEHNR, FQNEAQ (reference sequence). V lost 4 bases and J lost 8, with 5 bases in between. CDR3 sequence (DNA): TGTGCCAGCAGCTCCTCAGAAGCTTTCTTT. It specifies CASSSSEAFF. Combining the CDR3 with reference TRBV7-9 and TRBJ1-1 gives the whole variable domain DTGVSQNPRHKITKRGQNVTFRCDPISEHNRLYWYRQTLGQGPEFLTYFQNEAQLEKSRLLSDRFSAERPKGSFSTLEIQRTEQGDSAMYLCASSSSEAFFGQGTRLTVV.

This clonotype was seen a few times. The V call is TRBV20-1, the J call TRBJ2-7; the D is unclear. The CDR3 is made up of 14 amino acids. Trimming removed 5 bases from V and 6 bases from J, with 20 bases in between. Germline CDR1 reads DFQATT; CDR2 reads SNEGSKA (reference sequence). CDR3 nucleotides: TGCAGTGCTCAGCGCGCCGTCGGCTACGTCGAGCAGTACTTC. Encoded protein: CSAQRAVGYVEQYF.